This is a list of T cell receptor beta chains from one sample in a study of blood T cell repertoires in COVID-19. Measured with immunoSEQ multiplex PCR; TCRdb has only the in-frame clones, and not every one. Of about 140,000 clones listed, over 80% are singletons. The specimen sequenced was peripheral blood. These receptors were taken from a man between 45 and 60 years old who had recovered from COVID-19. Both conserved end residues are part of each CDR3. The order of the fields is D gene, J gene, V gene, clone size, CDR3 protein, CDR3 DNA. A D gene is named only where the DNA matches it firmly. Rows may omit the clone size; those that give it use once, few, many or a size class.

D gene: TRBD2; J gene: TRBJ2-3; V gene: TRBV9; clone size: once; CDR3 protein: CASSVSGGLRTDTQYF; CDR3 DNA: TGTGCCAGCAGCGTAAGCGGGGGCCTTCGCACAGATACGCAGTATTTT
D gene: .; J gene: TRBJ2-5; V gene: TRBV3-1/TRBV3-2; clone size: .; CDR3 protein: CASSQVELPETQYF; CDR3 DNA: TGTGCCAGCAGCCAAGTTGAACTCCCGGAGACCCAGTACTTC
D gene: TRBD1; J gene: TRBJ2-2; V gene: TRBV2; clone size: .; CDR3 protein: CASTTGASGTGELFF; CDR3 DNA: TGTGCCAGCACCACAGGGGCATCGGGCACCGGGGAGCTGTTTTTT
D gene: .; J gene: TRBJ1-3; V gene: TRBV18; clone size: .; CDR3 protein: CASSPQGSGNTIYF; CDR3 DNA: TGTGCCAGCTCACCACAGGGGTCTGGAAACACCATATATTTT
D gene: .; J gene: TRBJ1-1; V gene: TRBV30; clone size: .; CDR3 protein: CAWNQLRDTEAFF; CDR3 DNA: TGTGCCTGGAACCAACTTCGTGACACTGAAGCTTTCTTT
D gene: TRBD1; J gene: TRBJ2-6; V gene: TRBV5-5; clone size: .; CDR3 protein: CASSFTGVGANVLTF; CDR3 DNA: TGTGCCAGCAGCTTTACAGGGGTTGGGGCCAACGTCCTGACTTTC
D gene: TRBD2; J gene: TRBJ2-3; V gene: TRBV11-3; clone size: .; CDR3 protein: CASSGSGGSTDTQYF; CDR3 DNA: TGTGCCAGCAGCGGTTCGGGGGGTAGCACAGATACGCAGTATTTT
D gene: TRBD2; J gene: TRBJ2-1; V gene: TRBV19; clone size: .; CDR3 protein: CATANSGGAYNEQFF; CDR3 DNA: TGTGCCACCGCGAATAGCGGGGGGGCCTACAATGAGCAGTTCTTC
D gene: TRBD1; J gene: TRBJ1-2; V gene: TRBV5-1; clone size: few; CDR3 protein: CASSPGQGDGYGYTF; CDR3 DNA: TGCGCCAGCAGCCCAGGACAGGGGGACGGCTATGGCTACACCTTC
D gene: TRBD2; J gene: TRBJ2-5; V gene: TRBV5-4; clone size: .; CDR3 protein: CASSFPAGGGQETQYF; CDR3 DNA: TGTGCCAGCAGCTTTCCGGCGGGGGGTGGGCAAGAGACCCAGTACTTC